The following is a TCR beta chain sequence with its context. The target of this receptor is not known. Per-base qualities were not stored, and no clone one base away is much larger. This record belongs to a study of T cells after yellow fever vaccination (dated by TCRdb to between 2018 and 2021). Describing the broader study: The SMART-Seq v4 Ultra Low Input RNA kit was used to prepare libraries from fractions with low cell numbers. The cohort comprised two healthy male donors, one aged 18 to 29 and one aged 30 to 39 years. Blood was drawn at multiple timepoints before and after primary and secondary immunization, with bulk PBMC replicates and cell subsets isolated. To track T-cell clones before and after primary and booster YFV17D yellow fever vaccination, bulk TCR alpha and beta repertoires were sequenced longitudinally. General findings and caveats noted by the study authors: A small fraction of clonotypes showed up in both the CD4 and CD8 compartments, probably as a result of convergent recombination. Computational filtering was needed because FACS-sorted repertoires could contain abundant contaminating clonotypes from the bulk population. Most clones expanded after primary vaccination (about 95% of CD4 and 88% of CD8) were re-detected after the booster, suggesting that broad memory maintenance occurred. Because the study included only a couple of donors, the extent to which the findings can be generalized is limited. The secondary T-cell response was found to be weaker but faster than the primary response, with a peak reached on day 5 rather than on day 15.

TCR cDNA was synthesized by 5'RACE template switching, which introduced a universal primer site and unique molecular identifiers. Priming for cDNA synthesis came from both the TCR alpha and TCR beta constant segments. Two PCR steps were used to amplify libraries, with sample barcodes and sequencing adapters being added in the second step. Sequencing of libraries was done on Illumina HiSeq 2500 (2x100 bp) or NovaSeq (2x150 bp). In the source study's methods: Demultiplexing of reads and collapsing into UMI consensus sequences were performed with MIGEC, and V(D)J alignment was carried out with MiXCR. Using edgeR on replicate PBMC samples, clonotypes were called vaccine-responding if FDR was below 0.01 and the log2 fold change was above 5 up to day 15. Bulk clonotypes were assigned CD4 or CD8 identity according to which sequenced CD4 or CD8 repertoire held them at higher abundance. The public reads were quality trimmed at Q25 with fastp and then assembled into clones with MiXCR by TCRdb, keeping productive beta chains. Each CDR3 protein appears once, grouped with its most common genes and DNA. It is TCRdb's table, rather than the study itself, that gives the V and J calls and clone size. This sample comprises about 400,000 distinct CDR3 sequences, 11% of them detected only once. The ten largest account for roughly 18% of the sample.

The germline V and J ends show losses of 0 bases and 5 bases respectively, and no gene match explains 6 bases of the junction. Its CDR3 holds 17 amino acids, cysteine through phenylalanine. Only the CDR3 portion is preserved as DNA: 51 bases, with reading frame beginning at the first base. CDR1 is given as MGHRA and CDR2 as YSYEKL, both from the germline V gene. According to the study, the label for this sample's treatment or condition signals: live attenuated yellow fever vaccine strain. At each blood-draw timepoint, two biological replicates of bulk PBMCs were collected. A standard Ficoll-Paque protocol was used to isolate PBMCs from peripheral blood. TriZol was used to extract RNA from bulk PBMCs, CD4 and CD8 fractions, and dextramer-positive and dextramer-negative fractions.

This sequence originates from a man aged 18 to 35 who received the YFV17D yellow fever vaccine. The material sequenced was PBMCs, taken on the day of the first yellow fever vaccination. The rearranged chain carries TRBV4-1 and TRBJ1-4, and 10 junction bases match TRBD1. The CDR3 amino acid sequence is: CASSQEPPGQGNEKLFF. The base sequence is TGCGCCAGCAGCCAAGAGCCTCCGGGACAGGGGAATGAAAAACTGTTTTTT.